Following are 18 T cell receptor beta chains from one sample sequenced in a study of blood T cells in healthy people across ages. The authors ran a second PCR of 7 to 11 cycles using a sample-barcoded 5' primer and a J-beta primer mix. TCRdb processed the 5' RACE reads anew with MiXCR; each CDR3 protein has one entry. The sample has some 1,800,000 distinct CDR3 sequences; roughly two fifths are singletons. Material for sequencing was blood. These receptors were taken from a human donor in good health.

This clonotype was counted between two and nine times. The DNA for the CDR3 is TGTGCCAGCAGCCAAGAGGGGGACTCGACAGGGTCCTACGAGCAGTACTTC. Encoded protein: CASSQEGDSTGSYEQYF. The chain links TRBV4-2 to TRBJ2-7, with TRBD1 as a possible D gene (7 bases). Deletions cut 0 bases from V and 1 base from J, with 16 bases between. This CDR3 region has 17 residues. Germline assignment: CDR1 LGHNA and CDR2 YNFKEQ.

This clonotype was seen only a few times. This chain joins TRBV7-2 and TRBJ2-7, with a tentative D call TRBD2 (5 bases). This CDR3 is 16 amino acids long. V was pared by 5 bases and J by 3 bases, with 20 bases between. Germline V gene lookup returns CDR1 SGHTA and CDR2 FQGNSA. In nucleotides, the CDR3 is TGTGCCAGCAGCCTCGACGGAGGACTTTTGGGCTACGAGCAGTACTTC. Protein: CASSLDGGLLGYEQYF. The variable domain in full, with the rest retrieved from reference TRBV7-2 and TRBJ2-7, is GAGVSQSPSNKVTEKGKDVELRCDPISGHTALYWYRQSLGQGLEFLIYFQGNSAPDKSGLPSDRFSAERTGGSVSTLTIQRTQQEDSAVYLCASSLDGGLLGYEQYFGPGTRLTVT.

This rearrangement joins TRBV9 to TRBJ1-2; D is uncertain. CDR3 size: 12 residues. The V end lost 3 bases, the J end lost 8 bases, and 11 bases lay between the germline ends. The germline gives CDR1 SGDLS, CDR2 YYNGEE. CDR3 sequence reads: CASSGAGRGYTF. The CDR3, as DNA: TGTGCCAGCAGCGGAGCCGGCCGGGGCTACACCTTC.

The rearrangement joins TRBV7-2 to TRBJ2-7; the D gene is possibly TRBD2 (6 bases). The CDR3 contains 15 residues. V lost 5 bases to trimming and J lost 4 bases, with 18 bases between them. CDR1 and CDR2 (germline): SGHTA, FQGNSA. The CDR3 loop reads CASSLRSSGTYEQYF. The DNA for the CDR3 is TGTGCCAGCAGCCTTCGCAGTAGTGGGACTTACGAGCAGTACTTC.

J is TRBJ2-2 and V is TRBV5-1; 9 bases line up with TRBD2. Germline lookup yields CDR1 SGHRS and CDR2 YFSETQ. CDR3 length: 17 residues. The trim removed 1 base at V and 4 bases at J, leaving 8 bases unmatched. The CDR3 bases are TGCGCCAGCAGCTTGATTCCGACTAGCGGACTCACCGGGGAGCTGTTTTTT. Translation gives CASSLIPTSGLTGELFF.

The rearrangement links TRBV4-3 to TRBJ2-4, with D possibly TRBD1 on 6 matching bases. The J call could be wrong; TRBJ2-7 is a better fit for the DNA end. Germline-derived CDR1 and CDR2 are LGHNA and YSLEER. This CDR3 contains 15 residues. CDR3 sequence (DNA): TGCGCCAGCAGCCGAGCTATGACAGGCTTCTACGAGCAGTACTTC. Translation: CASSRAMTGFYEQYF.

This clonotype was counted between two and nine times. The genes are TRBV20-1 and TRBJ1-2, with TRBD1 matching over 9 bases. Trimming at V came to 0 bases and at J to 2 bases, leaving 4 bases not matched to a gene. The CDR3 has 15 residues. CDR1 and CDR2 from the germline V gene are DFQATT and SNEGSKA (reference sequence). CDR3 bases: TGCAGTGCTAGAGACCAGGACAGGGGAAACTATGGCTACACCTTC. Translating it yields CSARDQDRGNYGYTF.

This clonotype was found a few times. The chain is built from TRBV9 and TRBJ2-7; 9 bases map to TRBD2. The trim removed 0 bases at V and 2 bases at J, leaving 3 bases unmatched. The CDR3 contains 15 residues. Germline lookup yields CDR1 SGDLS and CDR2 YYNGEE. The CDR3 DNA is TGTGCCAGCAGCGTAGAAAGCGGGGGGCCCTACGAGCAGTACTTC. Translated, it gives CASSVESGGPYEQYF. The complete variable domain, with remaining parts taken from reference TRBV9 and TRBJ2-7, reads DSGVTQTPKHLITATGQRVTLRCSPRSGDLSVYWYQQSLDQGLQFLIQYYNGEERAKGNILERFSAQQFPDLHSELNLSSLELGDSALYFCASSVESGGPYEQYFGPGTRLTVT.

This chain links TRBV2 with TRBJ2-3, with a weak D call TRBD1 (6 bases). Trimming stripped 3 bases from V and 2 bases from J, with 9 bases between. The CDR3 loop spans 14 amino acids. CDR1 SNHLY and CDR2 FYNNEI come from the germline V gene. CDR3 residues: CASSELGATDTQYF. The CDR3 DNA reads as TGTGCCAGCAGTGAGCTGGGGGCCACAGATACGCAGTATTTT.

This chain uses TRBV29-1 with TRBJ1-4, with D perhaps TRBD1 (5 bases). Germline-derived CDR1 and CDR2 are SQVTM and ANQGSEA. The V gene lost 3 bases and the J gene lost 5 bases, with 7 bases spanning the gap. The CDR3 has 12 residues. CDR3 bases: TGCAGCGTTGATGCAGGGAATGAAAAACTGTTTTTT. Translation: CSVDAGNEKLFF.

J is TRBJ1-2 and V is TRBV7-9, with D unresolved. Deletions cut 5 bases from V and 8 bases from J, with 12 bases between. The CDR3 extends over 12 amino acids. Germline CDR1 and CDR2: SEHNR and FQNEAQ (reference sequence). The CDR3 region is CASSADPGGYTF. The CDR3 region has the DNA TGTGCCAGCAGCGCGGACCCGGGGGGCTACACCTTC.

V usage is TRBV5-1 and J usage is TRBJ2-1; a weak D match, TRBD1 (5 bases). Gene TRBJ2-7 matches the end of the DNA better, so the J call may be wrong. The germline V gene encodes CDR1 SGHRS and CDR2 YFSETQ. This CDR3 is built from 16 residues. CDR3 sequence: CASSLKSAGNLYEQYF. In DNA form, the CDR3 reads TGCGCCAGCAGCTTGAAGTCGGCAGGGAATTTGTACGAGCAGTACTTC.

The chain recombines TRBV20-1 with TRBJ1-4, with a tentative D call TRBD1 (5 bases). V gave up 6 bases and J gave up 14 bases, with 19 bases separating them. Looked up from germline, CDR1 is DFQATT and CDR2 is SNEGSKA (reference sequence). This CDR3 has 12 residues. CDR3 DNA sequence: TGCAGTGCCAGCCTTTTTGGACAACTCCTGTTTTTT. It encodes CSASLFGQLLFF.

This chain connects TRBV2 to TRBJ2-7; a weak D match, TRBD2 (6 bases). Per germline, CDR1 SNHLY and CDR2 FYNNEI. This CDR3 spans 15 amino acids. The V and J ends lost 6 bases and 2 bases respectively, with 17 bases between them. As DNA, the CDR3 is TGTGCCAGCAGCCACGATGGGGAGGACACCTACGAGCAGTACTTC. Translating it yields CASSHDGEDTYEQYF.

This clonotype occurred a few times. The J gene is TRBJ2-7, the V gene TRBV6-5; D is possibly TRBD1 (6 bases). The CDR3 spans 15 residues. Trimming took off 5 bases at V and 0 bases at J, with 14 bases between the two ends. The germline V gene encodes CDR1 MNHEY and CDR2 SVGAGI. The CDR3 sequence is CASSDNGGSSYEQYF. The CDR3 DNA reads TGTGCCAGCAGTGACAATGGGGGCAGCTCCTACGAGCAGTACTTC.

This chain links TRBV20-1 with TRBJ2-7; maybe TRBD1 (5 bases). CDR1 and CDR2 (germline): DFQATT, SNEGSKA (reference sequence). The CDR3 covers 13 residues. Trimming cost V 0 bases and J 2 bases, with 8 bases left between them. The CDR3 region is CSAREAGTYEQYF. The CDR3 DNA follows: TGCAGTGCTAGAGAGGCAGGGACCTACGAGCAGTACTTC.

The chain joins TRBV10-3 to TRBJ1-1; D gene ambiguous. The CDR3 has 15 amino acids. The ends were cut back, 2 bases at V and 0 bases at J, with 10 bases in the middle. CDR1 and CDR2 from the germline V gene are ENHRY and SYGVKD. The CDR3 loop is CAISEAVVLNTEAFF. The CDR3 region has the DNA TGTGCCATCAGTGAGGCGGTGGTTTTGAACACTGAAGCTTTCTTT.

V gene TRBV20-1 combines with J gene TRBJ2-3; TRBD1 agrees at 9 bases. Germline V CDR1 and CDR2: DFQATT, SNEGSKA (reference sequence). The junction had 10 bases not matched to a gene; V was cut back by 3 bases and J by 6 bases. The CDR3 is made up of 15 amino acids. CDR3 nucleotide sequence: TGCAGTGCTAGTCTTGGGGGGGGGACAGGGGATACGCAGTATTTT. Protein: CSASLGGGTGDTQYF.